This TCR beta chain was retrieved from a study of cytomegalovirus exposure and HLA in healthy donors. Findings of the study overall: The CMV antigen specificity of a few CMV-associated chains was confirmed through in vitro analysis. The investigators catalogued 150 to 200 TCR beta chains as cytomegalovirus-associated. The tendency of first-cohort TCR clusters to co-occur in the roughly 120 validation repertoires was identified by a subsequent analysis. High sensitivity and specificity were reportedly achieved when the classifier diagnosed cytomegalovirus status.

With 5 bases removed from V and 4 bases from J, the gap between germline ends came to 14 bases. This CDR3 has 14 amino acids. Per germline, CDR1 SGHTA and CDR2 FQGNSA. TCRdb's table, derived via immunoSEQ multiplex PCR, lists solely in-frame clones and lacks some. The data hold 65,000 to 90,000 clones, with around 90% observed a single time. As for this clone: Its antigen remains unknown.

Material for sequencing was PBMCs. The chain recombines TRBV7-2 with TRBJ1-2, with D perhaps matching TRBD1 (5 bases). The sequence was collected from a woman under 30 in good health and CMV-seropositive. The CDR3 DNA follows: TGTGCCAGCAGCCTATTAGGGCAGGGCTATGGCTACACCTTC. This translates into CASSLLGQGYGYTF.